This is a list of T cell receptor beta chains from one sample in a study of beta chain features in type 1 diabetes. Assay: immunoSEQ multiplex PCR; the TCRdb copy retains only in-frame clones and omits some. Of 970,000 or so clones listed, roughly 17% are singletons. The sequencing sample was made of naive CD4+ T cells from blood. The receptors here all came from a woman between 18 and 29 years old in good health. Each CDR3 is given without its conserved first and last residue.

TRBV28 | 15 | ASSAEGEGGRNQPQH
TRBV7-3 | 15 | ASSSQGTGGGYNEQF
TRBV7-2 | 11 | ASSFKTGVGCY
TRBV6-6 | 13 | AIRMGLEAVYEQF
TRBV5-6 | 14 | ASSRRVAGVDNEQF
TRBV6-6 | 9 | ASATTYEQY
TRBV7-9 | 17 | ASSLALGLAGGVNNEQF
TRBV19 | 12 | ATRHTSGANVLT
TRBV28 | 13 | ASSPGSISSYEQY
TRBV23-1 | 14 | ASSHSDRSPSYEQY
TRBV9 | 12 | ASNSGLNTGELF